This is a list of T cell receptor beta chains from one sample in a study of blood T cells in healthy people across ages. MiXCR was run by TCRdb on the 5' RACE reads, yielding one entry per CDR3 protein. The table has about 900,000 distinct CDR3 sequences, approximately 65% seen once; the top ten hold about a quarter. The material sequenced was blood. These receptors were taken from a man aged 25 to 45 in good health. CDR3s include the opening cysteine and the closing phenylalanine or tryptophan. The D gene is left open where the match is weak. Not every row has a clone size; where given, it reads once, few, many or a size class.

v_call: TRBV5-1
d_call: TRBD1
clone_size: .
j_call: TRBJ2-3
cdr3_nt: TGCGCCAGCAGAACCCCGCCATTTACCGGGACAGGGATGGAAGATACGCCGTATTTT
cdr3_aa: CASRTPPFTGTGMEDTPYF

v_call: TRBV20-1
d_call: .
clone_size: few
j_call: TRBJ2-4
cdr3_nt: TGCAGTGCTCACTCGGACTCGGCGAACATTCAGTACTTC
cdr3_aa: CSAHSDSANIQYF

v_call: TRBV29-1
d_call: .
clone_size: few
j_call: TRBJ2-4
cdr3_nt: TGCAGCGGGGGCGACGGGACCCGTCAAAACATTCAGTACTTC
cdr3_aa: CSGGDGTRQNIQYF

v_call: TRBV27
d_call: .
clone_size: .
j_call: TRBJ1-4
cdr3_nt: TGTGCCAGCAGACCGGGGGGTAGGGGGAATGAAAAACTGTTTTTT
cdr3_aa: CASRPGGRGNEKLFF

v_call: TRBV3-1
d_call: .
clone_size: .
j_call: TRBJ1-5
cdr3_nt: TGTGCCAGCAGCCAAGGGCCAGGGGTAGGACAGCCCCAGCATTTT
cdr3_aa: CASSQGPGVGQPQHF

v_call: TRBV30
d_call: TRBD2
clone_size: few
j_call: TRBJ2-1
cdr3_nt: TGTGCCTGGAGACTAGCGGGGGCTCTAAACGCCAGGGGGCAGTTCTTC
cdr3_aa: CAWRLAGALNARGQFF

v_call: TRBV20-1
d_call: .
clone_size: few
j_call: TRBJ2-1
cdr3_nt: TGCAGTGCTAGACCCCCAGGTAGGGGTCTTTACAATGAGCAGTTCTTC
cdr3_aa: CSARPPGRGLYNEQFF

v_call: TRBV15
d_call: .
clone_size: .
j_call: TRBJ1-2
cdr3_nt: TGTGCCACCAGTAGGCAGGGTAACTATGGCTACACCTTC
cdr3_aa: CATSRQGNYGYTF

v_call: TRBV4-3
d_call: TRBD2
clone_size: few
j_call: TRBJ2-2
cdr3_nt: TGCGCCAGCAGCCCTCGGACTAGCGGGGGAACCGGGGAGCTGTTTTTT
cdr3_aa: CASSPRTSGGTGELFF

v_call: TRBV7-2
d_call: .
clone_size: .
j_call: TRBJ2-7
cdr3_nt: TGTGCCAGCAGCTTGACAGGTCATAGCTCCTACGAGCAGTACTTC
cdr3_aa: CASSLTGHSSYEQYF

v_call: TRBV7-9
d_call: TRBD1
clone_size: .
j_call: TRBJ2-6
cdr3_nt: TGTGCCAGCAGCTTAGTGGGACAGGGGGCGGTAAGAGCTGGGGCCAACGTCCTGACTTTC
cdr3_aa: CASSLVGQGAVRAGANVLTF

v_call: TRBV12-3/TRBV12-4
d_call: .
clone_size: .
j_call: TRBJ2-4
cdr3_nt: TGTGCCAGCAGTTTCTTAAACATTCAGTACTTC
cdr3_aa: CASSFLNIQYF

v_call: TRBV10-3
d_call: TRBD2
clone_size: .
j_call: TRBJ2-3
cdr3_nt: TGTGCCATCAGTGAAAGACTAGCGGCCGCTAGCACAGATACGCAGTATTTT
cdr3_aa: CAISERLAAASTDTQYF

v_call: TRBV27
d_call: .
clone_size: .
j_call: TRBJ2-5
cdr3_nt: TGTGCCAGCAGTTCCCCCGGGGCTGGGGATGAGACCCAGTACTTC
cdr3_aa: CASSSPGAGDETQYF

v_call: TRBV6-6
d_call: .
clone_size: once
j_call: TRBJ2-3
cdr3_nt: TGTGCCAGCAATGACAGCACAGATACGCAGTATTTT
cdr3_aa: CASNDSTDTQYF

v_call: TRBV6-2/TRBV6-3
d_call: TRBD1
clone_size: .
j_call: TRBJ1-5
cdr3_nt: TGTGCCAGCAGTTACTCGGCCGGGACAGGGTTTGGCAATCAGCCCCAGCATTTT
cdr3_aa: CASSYSAGTGFGNQPQHF

v_call: TRBV6-2/TRBV6-3
d_call: TRBD1
clone_size: .
j_call: TRBJ2-1
cdr3_nt: TGTGCCAGCACCCCTGAGACAGGGAGACACAATGAGCAGTTCTTC
cdr3_aa: CASTPETGRHNEQFF

v_call: TRBV20-1
d_call: .
clone_size: .
j_call: TRBJ2-1
cdr3_nt: TGCAGTGCTAGTAGGGGGACTGGTAACAATGAGCAGTTCTTC
cdr3_aa: CSASRGTGNNEQFF

v_call: TRBV18
d_call: .
clone_size: once
j_call: TRBJ2-3
cdr3_nt: TGTGCCAGCTCACCACCGATACAAACGGGGCGGGATACGCAGTATTTT
cdr3_aa: CASSPPIQTGRDTQYF

v_call: TRBV28
d_call: .
clone_size: .
j_call: TRBJ2-5
cdr3_nt: TGTGCCAGCAGCCCAATTCCTCGGGAGACCCAGTACTTC
cdr3_aa: CASSPIPRETQYF